These 14 T cell receptor beta chains share one sample of origin, sequenced in a study of long-term antiretroviral therapy in people with HIV. Version v3.0 of the immunoSEQ assay ran at survey level. TCRdb's table, derived via immunoSEQ multiplex PCR, lists solely in-frame clones and lacks some. The data contain around 15,000 clones, roughly four fifths of them singletons. The input for sequencing was unsorted PBMCs, taken 0.1 years after starting antiretroviral therapy. Source of these receptors: a man aged 18 to 29 with HIV.

The genes are TRBV15 and TRBJ1-1; 8 bases are shared with TRBD1. There are 14 residues in the CDR3. CDR1 is LNHNV and CDR2 is YYDKDF in the germline V gene (reference sequence). With 4 bases clipped from V and 4 bases from J, the junction kept 5 bases outside the gene matches. CDR3 coding DNA: TGTGCCACCAGCACCGGGACAGGAGGCACTGAAGCTTTCTTT. Translating gives CATSTGTGGTEAFF.

V usage is TRBV20-1 and J usage is TRBJ2-7; no definite D call. Germline loops: CDR1 DFQATT, CDR2 SNEGSKA (reference sequence). There are 10 residues in the CDR3. The V end was cut by 4 bases, the J end by 3 bases, with 4 bases between. The CDR3 region is CSANGYEQYF. CDR3 coding DNA: TGCAGTGCTAATGGCTACGAGCAGTACTTC.

V and J are TRBV11-1 and TRBJ2-1, with unresolved D. Germline V gene sequence: CDR1 SGHAT, CDR2 FQDESV (reference sequence). The V end was cut by 5 bases, the J end by 9 bases, with 14 bases between. This CDR3 region has 13 residues. The CDR3 DNA sequence: TGTGCCAGCAGCCTCCCCAGTACACTTGAGCAGTTCTTC. It is translated as CASSLPSTLEQFF.

This sequence joins TRBV11-2 and TRBJ2-2; 7 nucleotides match TRBD2. J lost 4 bases, V lost 5 bases, and 13 bases had no gene match. CDR3 size: 17 residues. Germline V CDR1 and CDR2: SGHAT, FQNNGV. The CDR3 region is CASSPTRGGGGTGELFF. The CDR3 nucleotides are TGTGCCAGCAGCCCAACCCGTGGGGGGGGTGGCACCGGGGAGCTGTTTTTT.

V gene TRBV5-8 combines with J gene TRBJ2-3, with 8 bases matching TRBD2. The CDR3 totals 14 residues. Trimming removed 6 bases from V and 2 bases from J; junction bases left unmatched: 5. Germline CDR1 and CDR2: SGHTS and YDEGEE. CDR3: CASKRGSNTDTQYF. DNA of the CDR3: TGTGCCAGCAAGCGGGGGAGCAACACAGATACGCAGTATTTT.

The rearrangement joins TRBV11-2 to TRBJ2-1; 7 bases are shared with TRBD1. J lost 9 bases, V lost 3 bases, and 5 bases had no gene match. The germline CDR1 and CDR2 sequences are SGHAT and FQNNGV. There are 13 residues in the CDR3. The CDR3 loop reads CASSFTGESEQFF. The CDR3 DNA reads TGTGCCAGCAGCTTCACAGGGGAGTCTGAGCAGTTCTTC.

This clone appeared once. This chain links TRBV19 with TRBJ2-3; TRBD2 might be the D (5 bases). From germline, CDR1 is LNHDA and CDR2 SQIVND (reference sequence). V lost 6 bases and J 2 bases, leaving 15 bases between the germline ends. CDR3 length equals 15 residues. This CDR3 reads CASRRAMTDTDTQYF. In nucleotides, the CDR3 is TGTGCCAGTAGGAGGGCCATGACCGACACAGATACGCAGTATTTT.

The rearrangement uses TRBV7-8 and TRBJ2-7, with D hard to call. Germline lookup yields CDR1 SGHVS and CDR2 FQNEAQ. The CDR3 extends over 15 amino acids. The V and J ends lost 0 bases and 10 bases respectively, with 19 bases between them. This CDR3 is CASSLARRFATTQYF. The CDR3 DNA sequence: TGTGCCAGCAGCTTAGCGCGGCGGTTTGCGACGACTCAGTACTTC.

The genes are TRBV25-1 and TRBJ2-5, with D hard to call. Germline V gives CDR1 MGHDK, CDR2 SYGVNS. The CDR3 is 11 residues long. Trimming took off 5 bases at V and 3 bases at J, with 4 bases between the two ends. DNA of the CDR3: TGTGCCAGCAGTCGAAAAGAGACCCAGTACTTC. Translated: CASSRKETQYF. Looking up the rest from reference TRBV25-1 and TRBJ2-5 gives the full variable domain: EADIYQTPRYLVIGTGKKITLECSQTMGHDKMYWYQQDPGMELHLIHYSYGVNSTEKGDLSSESTVSRIRTEHFPLTLESARPSHTSQYLCASSRKETQYFGPGTRLLVL.

This sequence joins TRBV9 and TRBJ2-1, with D perhaps TRBD1 (6 bases). The CDR3 covers 13 residues. Trimming cost V 2 bases and J 11 bases, with 14 bases left between them. From germline, CDR1 is SGDLS and CDR2 YYNGEE. CDR3 bases: TGTGCCAGCAGCGTCAACAGGGACCAGCAGCAGTTCTTC. This codes for CASSVNRDQQQFF.

This clone appeared a single time. The V gene is TRBV29-1, the J gene TRBJ1-1; D is perhaps TRBD1 (6 bases). Germline V CDR1 and CDR2: SQVTM, ANQGSEA. V lost 7 bases to trimming and J lost 5 bases, with 20 bases between them. The CDR3 sequence is 14 residues long. This chain's CDR3 is CSGTEQGMVTEAFF. As DNA, the CDR3 is TGCAGCGGGACAGAACAGGGTATGGTTACTGAAGCTTTCTTT. The full variable domain, rest sourced from reference TRBV29-1 and TRBJ1-1, is SAVISQKPSRDICQRGTSLTIQCQVDSQVTMMFWYRQQPGQSLTLIATANQGSEATYESGFVIDKFPISRPNLTFSTLTVSNMSPEDSSIYLCSGTEQGMVTEAFFGQGTRLTVV.

The CDR3 DNA is TGTGCCAGCGAGGACCGACTAGCGGGAGGATTGGATACGCAGTATTTT. Translation: CASEDRLAGGLDTQYF. The chain couples TRBV5-6 to TRBJ2-3, with 13 bases aligning to TRBD2. Unmatched junction bases numbered 11, after V lost 7 bases and J lost 6 bases. This CDR3 region has 16 residues. Looked up from germline, CDR1 is SGHDT and CDR2 is YYEEEE.

This sequence joins TRBV4-2 and TRBJ1-4; possible D gene TRBD1, 5 bases. V lost 1 base, J lost 8 bases, and 20 bases lay in between. CDR1 and CDR2 from the germline V gene are LGHNA and YNFKEQ. CDR3 size: 17 residues. In nucleotides, the CDR3 is TGTGCCAGCAGCCAAGGGGTGGAGGGGCGCGGAGGCGAAAAACTGTTTTTT. Its protein product is CASSQGVEGRGGEKLFF.

The chain is built from TRBV7-9 and TRBJ1-4; 8 bases fit TRBD1. The germline gives CDR1 SEHNR, CDR2 FQNEAQ (reference sequence). The CDR3 runs 18 residues. The V segment lost 3 bases and the J segment 7 bases; nucleotides outside the gene matches: 16. The CDR3 sequence is CASSLVGQGSVLGEKLFF. The CDR3 nucleotides are TGTGCCAGCAGCTTGGTCGGACAGGGTAGTGTCTTGGGTGAAAAACTGTTTTTT.